The 8 T cell receptor beta chains given below trace back to one sample, sequenced in a study of blood T cell repertoires in COVID-19. Measured with immunoSEQ multiplex PCR; TCRdb has only the in-frame clones, and not every one. Among under 300,000 clones listed, 65% to 80% were seen once. Sequences were obtained from peripheral blood. The receptors were sampled from a woman aged 40 to 55 with active or convalescent COVID-19.

This chain connects TRBV6-2 or TRBV6-3 to TRBJ2-6, with unresolved D. Germline V lookup: CDR1 MNHEY, CDR2 SVGEGT. The germline V and J ends were trimmed by 5 bases and 0 bases, with 8 bases remaining between them. The CDR3 length is 15 residues. The CDR3 sequence: CASSSIGSGANVLTF. Here the CDR3 DNA reads TGTGCCAGCAGTAGCATCGGCTCTGGGGCCAACGTCCTGACTTTC.

The table lists this clone with a few counts. The chain joins TRBV6-1 to TRBJ1-1, with TRBD1 matching over 10 bases. The CDR3 contains 19 residues. Germline assignment: CDR1 MNHNS and CDR2 SASEGT. V shed 4 bases and J 2 bases; nucleotides not matched to a gene: 16. DNA for the CDR3: TGTGCCAGCAGTGCTGTCCTCTCGATCCGGGACAGGGGCAACACTGAAGCTTTCTTT. Translated: CASSAVLSIRDRGNTEAFF.

The chain is built from TRBV5-1 and TRBJ1-3; D perhaps matches TRBD1 (6 bases). V was cut by 2 bases and J by 3 bases, with 12 bases left in between. CDR1 SGHRS and CDR2 YFSETQ come from the germline V gene. The CDR3 contains 15 residues. The DNA of the CDR3 is TGCGCCAGCAGCTTTGGACAGACTTATGGAAACACCATATATTTT. Translated, it gives CASSFGQTYGNTIYF.

V and J are TRBV5-1 and TRBJ2-5; 7 bases are shared with TRBD1. V dropped 0 bases and J dropped 1; count of bases not matched to a gene: 3. This CDR3 has 15 residues. Germline CDR1 reads SGHRS; CDR2 reads YFSETQ. The CDR3 sequence is CASSLARDSQETQYF. The DNA for the CDR3 is TGCGCCAGCAGCTTGGCCAGGGACAGCCAAGAGACCCAGTACTTC.

This clone was seen a handful of times. The CDR3 DNA reads TGTGCCAGCAGCCCCGAGGCAGGGGACTCCTACAATGAGCAGTTCTTC. Its protein product is CASSPEAGDSYNEQFF. This chain links TRBV7-6 with TRBJ2-1; maybe TRBD1 (6 bases). This CDR3 is built from 16 residues. The V gene lost 5 bases and the J gene lost 0 bases, with 14 bases spanning the gap. CDR1 and CDR2 (germline): SGHVS, FNYEAQ.

With regard to this clone: This same CDR3 is encoded by further DNA sequences in the sample. The rearrangement links TRBV27 to TRBJ1-5, with D possibly matching TRBD1 (5 bases). CDR3 length: 14 residues. Germline V gives CDR1 MNHEY, CDR2 SMNVEV (reference sequence). The V end lost 3 bases, the J end lost 1 base, and 7 bases lay between the germline ends. The CDR3 sequence is CASSLGQSNQPQHF. The CDR3 nucleotides are TGTGCCAGCAGTTTGGGGCAGAGCAATCAGCCCCAGCATTTT.

V usage is TRBV5-1 and J usage is TRBJ1-6, with D hard to call. The V end lost 4 bases, the J end lost 13 bases, and 18 bases lay between the germline ends. The CDR3 spans 14 residues. Germline values: CDR1 SGHRS, CDR2 YFSETQ. CDR3 bases: TGCGCCAGCAGCCGTGGAGATCTCTCAATCCCCCTCCACTTT. This codes for CASSRGDLSIPLHF. Variable domain in full (rest from reference TRBV5-1 and TRBJ1-6): KAGVTQTPRYLIKTRGQQVTLSCSPISGHRSVSWYQQTPGQGLQFLFEYFSETQRNKGNFPGRFSGRQFSNSRSEMNVSTLELGDSALYLCASSRGDLSIPLHFGNGTRLTVT.

The chain combines TRBV18 with TRBJ1-2; D ambiguous. Per germline, CDR1 KGHSH and CDR2 LQKENI. V was clipped by 0 bases and J by 3 bases, with 11 bases between them. The CDR3 is made up of 15 amino acids. CDR3 loop: CASSPPVGAYYGYTF. In nucleotides, the CDR3 is TGTGCCAGCTCACCACCGGTTGGAGCCTACTATGGCTACACCTTC.